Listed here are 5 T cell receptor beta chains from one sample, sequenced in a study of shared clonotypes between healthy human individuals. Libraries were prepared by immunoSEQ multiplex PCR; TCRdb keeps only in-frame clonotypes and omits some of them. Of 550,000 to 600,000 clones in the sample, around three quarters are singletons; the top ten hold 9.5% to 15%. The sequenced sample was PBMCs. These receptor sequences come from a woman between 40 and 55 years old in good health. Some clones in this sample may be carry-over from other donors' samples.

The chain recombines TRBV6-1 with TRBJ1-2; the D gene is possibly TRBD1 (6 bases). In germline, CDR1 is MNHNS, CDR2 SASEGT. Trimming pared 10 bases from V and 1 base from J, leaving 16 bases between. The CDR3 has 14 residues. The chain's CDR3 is CATTPRQDNYGYTF. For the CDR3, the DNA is TGTGCCACCACCCCCCGACAGGATAACTATGGCTACACCTTC.

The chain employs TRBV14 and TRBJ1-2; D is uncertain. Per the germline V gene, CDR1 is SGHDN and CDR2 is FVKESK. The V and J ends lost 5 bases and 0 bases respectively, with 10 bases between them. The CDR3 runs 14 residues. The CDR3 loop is CASSTTGTNYGYTF. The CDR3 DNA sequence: TGTGCCAGCAGCACGACGGGGACTAACTATGGCTACACCTTC.

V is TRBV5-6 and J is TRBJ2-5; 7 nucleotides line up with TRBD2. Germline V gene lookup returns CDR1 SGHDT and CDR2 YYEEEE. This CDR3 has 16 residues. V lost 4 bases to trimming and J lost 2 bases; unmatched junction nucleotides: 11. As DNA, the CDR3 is TGTGCCAGCAGCCAAAGATCAGCGGGGTTACAAGAGACCCAGTACTTC. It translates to CASSQRSAGLQETQYF.

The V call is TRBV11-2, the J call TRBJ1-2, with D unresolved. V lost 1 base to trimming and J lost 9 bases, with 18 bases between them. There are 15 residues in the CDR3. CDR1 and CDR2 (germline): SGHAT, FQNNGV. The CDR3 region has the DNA TGTGCCAGCAGCTTAGGGTTAGTTGCCCACCCCAGCTACACCTTC. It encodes CASSLGLVAHPSYTF.

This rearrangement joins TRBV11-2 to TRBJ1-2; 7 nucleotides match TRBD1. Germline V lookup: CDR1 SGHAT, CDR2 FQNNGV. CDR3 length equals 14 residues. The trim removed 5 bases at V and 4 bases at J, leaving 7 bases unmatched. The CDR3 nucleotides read TGTGCCAGCAGCCCCGGGACAGCGAGCTATGGCTACACCTTC. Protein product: CASSPGTASYGYTF.